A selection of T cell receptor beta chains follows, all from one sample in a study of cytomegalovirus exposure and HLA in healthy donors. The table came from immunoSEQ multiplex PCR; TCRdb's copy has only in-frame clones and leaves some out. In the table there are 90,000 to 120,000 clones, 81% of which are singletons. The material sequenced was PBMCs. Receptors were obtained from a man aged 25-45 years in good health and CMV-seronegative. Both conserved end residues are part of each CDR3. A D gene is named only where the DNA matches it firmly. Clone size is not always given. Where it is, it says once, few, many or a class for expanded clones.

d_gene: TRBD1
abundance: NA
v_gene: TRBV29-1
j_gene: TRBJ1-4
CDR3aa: CSVGDRVATNEKLFF
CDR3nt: TGCAGCGTTGGAGACAGGGTCGCAACTAATGAAAAACTGTTTTTT

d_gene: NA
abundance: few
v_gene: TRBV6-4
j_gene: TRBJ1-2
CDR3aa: CASSDSASGAYGYTF
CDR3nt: TGTGCCAGCAGTGACTCGGCCAGCGGGGCATATGGCTACACCTTC

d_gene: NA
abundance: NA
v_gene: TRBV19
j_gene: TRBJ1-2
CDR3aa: CASTPVGLGGYTF
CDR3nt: TGTGCCAGTACCCCAGTGGGGCTAGGTGGCTACACCTTC

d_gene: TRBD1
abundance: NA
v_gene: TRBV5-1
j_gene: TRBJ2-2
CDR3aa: CASSGLGAGQGISGELFF
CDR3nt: TGCGCCAGCAGCGGCCTTGGGGCCGGACAGGGGATAAGCGGGGAGCTGTTTTTT

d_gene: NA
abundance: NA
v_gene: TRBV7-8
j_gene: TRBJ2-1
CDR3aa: CASRPHGEVLREQFF
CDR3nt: TGTGCCAGCAGACCACACGGGGAGGTGCTCCGTGAGCAGTTCTTC

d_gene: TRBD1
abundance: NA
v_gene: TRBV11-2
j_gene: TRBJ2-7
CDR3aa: CASRRTGTYEQYF
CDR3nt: TGTGCCAGCAGAAGGACAGGGACCTACGAGCAGTACTTC

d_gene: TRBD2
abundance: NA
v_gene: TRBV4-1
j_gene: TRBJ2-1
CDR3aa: CASSQEGWLAGLNEQFF
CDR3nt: TGCGCCAGCAGCCAAGAGGGGTGGCTAGCGGGCTTGAATGAGCAGTTCTTC

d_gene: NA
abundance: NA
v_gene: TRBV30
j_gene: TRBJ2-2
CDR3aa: CAWRVGLILNTGELFF
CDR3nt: TGTGCCTGGAGGGTGGGACTGATACTGAACACCGGGGAGCTGTTTTTT

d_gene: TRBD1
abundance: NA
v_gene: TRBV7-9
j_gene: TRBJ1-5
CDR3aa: CASSLGWTGDSNQPQHF
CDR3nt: TGTGCCAGCAGCTTAGGCTGGACAGGGGATAGCAATCAGCCCCAGCATTTT

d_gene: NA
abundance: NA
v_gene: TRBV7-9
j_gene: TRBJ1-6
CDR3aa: CASSSPGSGSNSPLHF
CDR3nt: TGTGCCAGCAGCTCCCCGGGTAGTGGGAGTAATTCACCCCTCCACTTT

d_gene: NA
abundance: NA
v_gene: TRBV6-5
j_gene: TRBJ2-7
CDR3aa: CASSYSMPGNYEQYF
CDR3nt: TGTGCCAGCAGTTACTCGATGCCAGGGAATTACGAGCAGTACTTC

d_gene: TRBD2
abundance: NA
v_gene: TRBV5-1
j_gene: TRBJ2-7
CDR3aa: CASSLSGLAGPNSYEQYF
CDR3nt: TGCGCCAGCAGCTTGTCGGGACTAGCGGGGCCTAACTCCTACGAGCAGTACTTC

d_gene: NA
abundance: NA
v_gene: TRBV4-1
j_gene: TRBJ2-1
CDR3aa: CASSHVPADREQFF
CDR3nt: TGCGCCAGCAGCCATGTCCCAGCGGATAGGGAGCAGTTCTTC

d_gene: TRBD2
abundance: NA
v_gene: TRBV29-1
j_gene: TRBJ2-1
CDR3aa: CSVERGASYNEQFF
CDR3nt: TGCAGCGTTGAGCGGGGGGCGTCCTACAATGAGCAGTTCTTC

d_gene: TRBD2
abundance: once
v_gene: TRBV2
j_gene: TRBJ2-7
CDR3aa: CASRKTSGDSYEQYF
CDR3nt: TGTGCCAGCAGGAAGACTAGCGGGGACTCCTACGAGCAGTACTTC

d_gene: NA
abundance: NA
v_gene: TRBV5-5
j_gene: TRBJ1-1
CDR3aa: CASSLWEGSEAFF
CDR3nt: TGTGCCAGCAGCCTCTGGGAGGGAAGTGAAGCTTTCTTT

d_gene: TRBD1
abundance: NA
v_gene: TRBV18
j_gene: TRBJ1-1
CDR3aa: CASSPGQGANTEAFF
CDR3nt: TGTGCCAGCTCACCGGGACAGGGCGCGAACACTGAAGCTTTCTTT

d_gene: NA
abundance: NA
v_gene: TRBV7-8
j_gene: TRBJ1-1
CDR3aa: CASSSPLGGTEAFF
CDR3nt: TGTGCCAGCAGCTCCCCTCTAGGCGGCACTGAAGCTTTCTTT

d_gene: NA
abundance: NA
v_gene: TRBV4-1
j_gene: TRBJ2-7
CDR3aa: CASSQVRSSSYEQYF
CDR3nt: TGCGCCAGCAGCCAAGTTCGTTCGAGCTCCTACGAGCAGTACTTC

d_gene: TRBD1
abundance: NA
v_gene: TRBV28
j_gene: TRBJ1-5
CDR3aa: CASSPGQGGNQPQHF
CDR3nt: TGTGCCAGCAGCCCCGGACAGGGTGGCAATCAGCCCCAGCATTTT

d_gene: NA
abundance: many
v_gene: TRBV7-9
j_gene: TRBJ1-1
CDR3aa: CASSLNGHMNTEAFF
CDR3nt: TGTGCCAGCAGCTTAAACGGACATATGAACACTGAAGCTTTCTTT

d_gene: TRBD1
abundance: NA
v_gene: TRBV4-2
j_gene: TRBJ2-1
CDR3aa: CASRGQDNEQFF
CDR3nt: TGTGCCAGCAGGGGACAGGACAATGAGCAGTTCTTC

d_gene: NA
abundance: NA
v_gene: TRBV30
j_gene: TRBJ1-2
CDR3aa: CAWEGTSYGYTF
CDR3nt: TGTGCCTGGGAGGGTACCTCCTATGGCTACACCTTC

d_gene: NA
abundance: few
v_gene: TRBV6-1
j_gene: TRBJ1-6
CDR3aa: CASNPGQLNSPLHF
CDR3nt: TGTGCCAGCAACCCTGGACAGCTTAATTCACCCCTCCACTTT

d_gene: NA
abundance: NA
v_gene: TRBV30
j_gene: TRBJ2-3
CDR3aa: CAWSRVPLLSSTDTQYF
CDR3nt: TGTGCCTGGTCCAGGGTACCGCTACTCTCTAGCACAGATACGCAGTATTTT

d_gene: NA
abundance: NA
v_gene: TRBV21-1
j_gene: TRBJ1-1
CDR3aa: CASSLGGWAEAFF
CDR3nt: TGTGCCAGCAGCCTCGGGGGTTGGGCTGAAGCTTTCTTT

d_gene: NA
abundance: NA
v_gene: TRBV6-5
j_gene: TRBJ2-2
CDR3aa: CASSYSTGITTGELFF
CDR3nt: TGTGCCAGCAGTTACTCCACCGGGATTACCACCGGGGAGCTGTTTTTT

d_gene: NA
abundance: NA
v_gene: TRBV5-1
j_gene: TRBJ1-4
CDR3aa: CASSFNRRLNEKLFF
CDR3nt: TGCGCCAGCAGCTTTAATAGGAGGCTTAATGAAAAACTGTTTTTT

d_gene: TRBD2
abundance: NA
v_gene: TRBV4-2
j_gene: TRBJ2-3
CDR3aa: CASPAASGGGDTQYF
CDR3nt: TGTGCCAGCCCCGCCGCGAGCGGGGGGGGAGATACGCAGTATTTT

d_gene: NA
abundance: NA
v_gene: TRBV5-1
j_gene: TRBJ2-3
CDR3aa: CASETGDTQYF
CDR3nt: TGCGCCAGCGAGACTGGGGATACGCAGTATTTT

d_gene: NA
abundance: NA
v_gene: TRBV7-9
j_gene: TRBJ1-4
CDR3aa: CASSQQGATNEKLFF
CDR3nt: TGTGCCAGCAGCCAACAGGGTGCAACTAATGAAAAACTGTTTTTT

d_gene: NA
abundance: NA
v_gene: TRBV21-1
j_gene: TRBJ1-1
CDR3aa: CASSGESTCFEAFF
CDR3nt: TGTGCCAGCAGCGGGGAGTCGACGTGTTTTGAAGCTTTCTTT

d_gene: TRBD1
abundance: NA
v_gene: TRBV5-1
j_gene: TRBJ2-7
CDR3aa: CASSRTGGVYEQYF
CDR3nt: TGCGCCAGCAGCCGGACAGGGGGGGTCTACGAGCAGTACTTC

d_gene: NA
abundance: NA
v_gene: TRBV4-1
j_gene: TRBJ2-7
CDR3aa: CASSQERDSSSYEQYF
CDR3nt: TGCGCCAGCAGCCAAGAGAGAGACTCGAGCTCCTACGAGCAGTACTTC

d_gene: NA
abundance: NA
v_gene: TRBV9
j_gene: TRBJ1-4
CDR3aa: CASSEQGLDEKLFF
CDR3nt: TGTGCCAGCAGCGAACAGGGTTTAGATGAAAAACTGTTTTTT

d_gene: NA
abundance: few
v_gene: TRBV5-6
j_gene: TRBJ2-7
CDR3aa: CASSLEVRSYEQYF
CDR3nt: TGTGCCAGCAGCTTGGAGGTCAGGTCCTACGAGCAGTACTTC

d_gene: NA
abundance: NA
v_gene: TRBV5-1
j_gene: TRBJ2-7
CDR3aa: CASSLASGYEQYF
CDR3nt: TGCGCCAGCAGCTTGGCCTCAGGCTACGAGCAGTACTTC

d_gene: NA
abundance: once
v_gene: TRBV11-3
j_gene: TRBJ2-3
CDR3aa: CASSLGGSIEGTQYF
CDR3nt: TGTGCCAGCAGCTTGGGGGGATCTATCGAGGGTACGCAGTATTTT

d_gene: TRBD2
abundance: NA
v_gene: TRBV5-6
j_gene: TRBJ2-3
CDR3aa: CASSYGLAGNTDTQYF
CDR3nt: TGTGCCAGCAGTTATGGACTAGCGGGGAACACAGATACGCAGTATTTT

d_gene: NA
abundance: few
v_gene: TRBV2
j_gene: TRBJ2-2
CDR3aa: CASRDSTSGELFF
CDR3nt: NA

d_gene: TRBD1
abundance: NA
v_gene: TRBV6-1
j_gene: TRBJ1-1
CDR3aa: CASSGRDRANTEAFF
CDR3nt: TGTGCCAGCAGTGGGCGGGACAGGGCCAACACTGAAGCTTTCTTT

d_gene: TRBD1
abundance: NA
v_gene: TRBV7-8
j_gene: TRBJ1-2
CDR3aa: CASSPDRRVEGYTF
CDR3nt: TGTGCCAGCAGCCCGGACAGGCGGGTGGAAGGCTACACCTTC

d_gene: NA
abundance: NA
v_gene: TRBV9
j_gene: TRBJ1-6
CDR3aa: CASSGGRGAYNSPLHF
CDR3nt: TGTGCCAGCAGCGGTGGAAGGGGTGCCTATAATTCACCCCTCCACTTT

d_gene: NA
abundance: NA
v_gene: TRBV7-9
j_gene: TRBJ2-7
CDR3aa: CASSSPLAYEQYF
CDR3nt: TGTGCCAGCAGCTCCCCGCTTGCGTACGAGCAGTACTTC

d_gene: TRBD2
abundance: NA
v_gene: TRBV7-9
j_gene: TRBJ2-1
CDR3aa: CASSPGTSGFHLNEQFF
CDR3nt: TGTGCCAGCAGCCCCGGGACTAGCGGGTTCCACCTCAATGAGCAGTTCTTC

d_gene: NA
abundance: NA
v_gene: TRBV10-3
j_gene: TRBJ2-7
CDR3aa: CAISESGDSYEQYF
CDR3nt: TGTGCCATCAGTGAGTCCGGTGACTCCTACGAGCAGTACTTC

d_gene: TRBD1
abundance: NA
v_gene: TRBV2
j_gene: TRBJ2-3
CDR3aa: CASRTQGISTDTQYF
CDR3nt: TGTGCCAGCAGAACACAGGGGATCAGCACAGATACGCAGTATTTT

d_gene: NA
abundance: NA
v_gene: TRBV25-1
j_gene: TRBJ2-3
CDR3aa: CASTTVTTDTQYF
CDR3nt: TGTGCCAGCACAACGGTTACCACAGATACGCAGTATTTT

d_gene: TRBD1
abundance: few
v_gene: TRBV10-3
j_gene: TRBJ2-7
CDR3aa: CAITPGQGTYEQYF
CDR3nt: TGTGCCATCACCCCGGGACAGGGGACCTACGAGCAGTACTTC

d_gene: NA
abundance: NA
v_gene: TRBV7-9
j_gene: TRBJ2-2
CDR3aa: CASGSQGRTGELFF
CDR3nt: TGTGCCAGCGGCTCACAGGGACGCACCGGGGAGCTGTTTTTT

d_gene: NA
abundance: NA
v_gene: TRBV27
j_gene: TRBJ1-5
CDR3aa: CASSFGAPGQPQHF
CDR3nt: TGTGCCAGCAGTTTTGGGGCCCCCGGGCAGCCCCAGCATTTT

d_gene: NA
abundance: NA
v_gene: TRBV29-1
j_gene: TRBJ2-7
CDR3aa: CSGRVSYEQYF
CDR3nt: TGCAGCGGCCGCGTCTCCTACGAGCAGTACTTC

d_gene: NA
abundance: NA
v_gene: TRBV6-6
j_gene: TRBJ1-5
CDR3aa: CASSYNPGQPQHF
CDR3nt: TGTGCCAGCAGTTACAATCCGGGGCAGCCCCAGCATTTT

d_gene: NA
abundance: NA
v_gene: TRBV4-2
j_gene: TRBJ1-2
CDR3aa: CASSQDVGALLGYTF
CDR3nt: TGTGCCAGCAGCCAAGATGTGGGGGCCCTACTCGGCTACACCTTC